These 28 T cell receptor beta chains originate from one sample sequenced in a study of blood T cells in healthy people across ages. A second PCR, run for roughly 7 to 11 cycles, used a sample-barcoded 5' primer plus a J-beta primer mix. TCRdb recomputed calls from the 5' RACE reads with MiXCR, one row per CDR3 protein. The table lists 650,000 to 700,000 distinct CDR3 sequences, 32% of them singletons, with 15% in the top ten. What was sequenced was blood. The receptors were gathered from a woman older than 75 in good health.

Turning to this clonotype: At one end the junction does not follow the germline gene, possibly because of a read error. The CDR3 sequence is CASILGGTSNYGYTF. In nucleotides, the CDR3 is TGCGCCAGCATCTTGGGGGGGACATCTAACTATGGCTACACCTTC. This rearrangement joins TRBV5-1 to TRBJ1-2, with D possibly matching TRBD1 (6 bases). Germline CDR1 is SGHRS and CDR2 is YFSETQ. This CDR3 is built from 15 residues.

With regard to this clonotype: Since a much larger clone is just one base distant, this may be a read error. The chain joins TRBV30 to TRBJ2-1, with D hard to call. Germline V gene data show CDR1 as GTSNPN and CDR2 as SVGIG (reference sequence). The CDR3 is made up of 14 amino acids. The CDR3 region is CAWSVSSSYSEQFF. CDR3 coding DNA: TGTGCCTGGAGTGTGAGCAGCTCCTACAGTGAGCAGTTCTTC.

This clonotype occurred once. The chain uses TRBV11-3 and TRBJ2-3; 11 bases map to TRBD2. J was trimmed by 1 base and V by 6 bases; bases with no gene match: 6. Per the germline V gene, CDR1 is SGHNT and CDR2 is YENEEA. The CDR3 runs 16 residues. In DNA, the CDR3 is TGTGCCAGCAGTAGTGGTAGCGGGGGGGGCACAGATACGCAGTATTTT. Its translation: CASSSGSGGGTDTQYF.

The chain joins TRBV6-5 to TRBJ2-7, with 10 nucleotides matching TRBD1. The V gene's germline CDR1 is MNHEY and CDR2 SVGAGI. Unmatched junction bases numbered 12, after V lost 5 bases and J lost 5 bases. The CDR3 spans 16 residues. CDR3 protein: CASSRISGTGAHEQYF. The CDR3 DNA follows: TGTGCCAGCAGTAGAATTTCCGGGACAGGGGCCCACGAGCAGTACTTC.

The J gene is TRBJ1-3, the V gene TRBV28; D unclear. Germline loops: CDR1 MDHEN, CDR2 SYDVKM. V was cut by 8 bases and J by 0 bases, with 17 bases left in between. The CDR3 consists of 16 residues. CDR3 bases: TGTGCCAGCGAAACTAGGGAGGCCATCTCTGGAAACACCATATATTTT. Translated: CASETREAISGNTIYF.

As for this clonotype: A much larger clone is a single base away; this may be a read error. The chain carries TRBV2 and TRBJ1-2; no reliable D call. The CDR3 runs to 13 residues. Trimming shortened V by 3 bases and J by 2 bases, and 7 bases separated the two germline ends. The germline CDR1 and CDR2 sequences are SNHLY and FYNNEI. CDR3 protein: CASSEGENYGYTF. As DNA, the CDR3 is TGTGCCAGCAGTGAGGGAGAGAACTATGGCTACACCTTC.

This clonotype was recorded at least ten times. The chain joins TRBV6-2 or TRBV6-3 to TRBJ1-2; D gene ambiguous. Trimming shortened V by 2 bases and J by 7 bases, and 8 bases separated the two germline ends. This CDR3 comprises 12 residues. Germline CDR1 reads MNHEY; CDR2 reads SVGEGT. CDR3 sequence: CASSYGQIGYTF. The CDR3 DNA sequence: TGTGCCAGCAGTTACGGCCAAATTGGCTACACCTTC.

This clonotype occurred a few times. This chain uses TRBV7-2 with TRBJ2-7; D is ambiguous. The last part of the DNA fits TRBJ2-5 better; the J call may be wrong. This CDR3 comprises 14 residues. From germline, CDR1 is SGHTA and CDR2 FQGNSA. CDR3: CASSSRTSHGTQYF. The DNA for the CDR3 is TGTGCCAGCAGCTCTCGGACCTCACATGGGACCCAGTACTTC.

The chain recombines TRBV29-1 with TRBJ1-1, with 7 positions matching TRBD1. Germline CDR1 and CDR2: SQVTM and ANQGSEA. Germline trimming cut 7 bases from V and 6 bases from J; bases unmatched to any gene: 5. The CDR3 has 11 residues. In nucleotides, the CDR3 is TGCAGCGCCGAGGGGACAGCTGAAGCTTTCTTT. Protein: CSAEGTAEAFF.

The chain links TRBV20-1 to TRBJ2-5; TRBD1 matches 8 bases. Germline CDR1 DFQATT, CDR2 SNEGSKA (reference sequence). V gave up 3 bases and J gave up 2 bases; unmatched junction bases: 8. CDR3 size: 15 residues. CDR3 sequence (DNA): TGCAGTGCTAGCTTCGGACAGGGAAGGCAAGAGACCCAGTACTTC. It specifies CSASFGQGRQETQYF.

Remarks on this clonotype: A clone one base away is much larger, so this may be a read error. The CDR3 DNA sequence: TGTGCCAGCAGCGTAGGGGGGGGCACGGGTGAGCAGTACTTC. Its protein is CASSVGGGTGEQYF. The chain joins TRBV9 to TRBJ2-7, with D maybe TRBD2 (7 bases). Trimming pared 0 bases from V and 7 bases from J, leaving 14 bases between. The CDR3 consists of 14 residues. Germline-derived CDR1 and CDR2 are SGDLS and YYNGEE. Full variable domain (outside the CDR3, taken from reference TRBV9 and TRBJ2-7): DSGVTQTPKHLITATGQRVTLRCSPRSGDLSVYWYQQSLDQGLQFLIQYYNGEERAKGNILERFSAQQFPDLHSELNLSSLELGDSALYFCASSVGGGTGEQYFGPGTRLTVT.

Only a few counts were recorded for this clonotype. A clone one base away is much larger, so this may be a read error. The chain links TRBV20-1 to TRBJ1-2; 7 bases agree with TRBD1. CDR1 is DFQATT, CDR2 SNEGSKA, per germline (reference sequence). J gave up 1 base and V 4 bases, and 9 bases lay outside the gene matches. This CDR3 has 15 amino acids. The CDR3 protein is CSANLRTGINYGYTF. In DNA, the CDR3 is TGCAGTGCTAACCTCAGGACAGGAATTAACTATGGCTACACCTTC.

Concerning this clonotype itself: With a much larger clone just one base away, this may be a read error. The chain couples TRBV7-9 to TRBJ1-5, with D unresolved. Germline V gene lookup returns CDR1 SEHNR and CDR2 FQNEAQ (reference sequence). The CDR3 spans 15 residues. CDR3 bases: TGTGCCAGCAGCTCGGCTTCATATAGCGATCAGCCCCAGCATTTT. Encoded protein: CASSSASYSDQPQHF.

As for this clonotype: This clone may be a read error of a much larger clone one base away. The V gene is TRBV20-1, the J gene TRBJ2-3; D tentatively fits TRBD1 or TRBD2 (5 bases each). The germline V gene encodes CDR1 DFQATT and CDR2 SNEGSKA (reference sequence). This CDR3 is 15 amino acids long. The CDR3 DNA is TGCAGTGCTAGAGATCAGGCGGGTTACACAGGTACGCAGTATTTT. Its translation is CSARDQAGYTGTQYF.

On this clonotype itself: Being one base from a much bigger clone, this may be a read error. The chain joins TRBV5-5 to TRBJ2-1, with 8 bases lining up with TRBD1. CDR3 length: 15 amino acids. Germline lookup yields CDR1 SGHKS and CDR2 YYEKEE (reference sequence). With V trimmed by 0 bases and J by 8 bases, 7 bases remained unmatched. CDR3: CASSLARGLRDEQFF. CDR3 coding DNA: TGTGCCAGCAGCTTGGCCAGGGGGCTGAGGGATGAGCAGTTCTTC.

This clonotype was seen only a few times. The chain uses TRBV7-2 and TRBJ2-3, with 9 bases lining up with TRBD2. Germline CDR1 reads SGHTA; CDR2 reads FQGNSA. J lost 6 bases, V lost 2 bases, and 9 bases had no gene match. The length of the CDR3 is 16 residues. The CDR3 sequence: CASSLMAGGPGDTQYF. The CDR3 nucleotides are TGTGCCAGCAGCTTAATGGCGGGGGGGCCGGGGGATACGCAGTATTTT.

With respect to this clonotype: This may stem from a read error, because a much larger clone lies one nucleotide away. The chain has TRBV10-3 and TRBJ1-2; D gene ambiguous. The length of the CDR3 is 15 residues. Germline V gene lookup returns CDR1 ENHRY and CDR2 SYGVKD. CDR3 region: CAIGEAAGGNYGYTF. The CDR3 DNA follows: TGTGCCATCGGTGAGGCGGCGGGTGGCAACTATGGCTACACCTTC.

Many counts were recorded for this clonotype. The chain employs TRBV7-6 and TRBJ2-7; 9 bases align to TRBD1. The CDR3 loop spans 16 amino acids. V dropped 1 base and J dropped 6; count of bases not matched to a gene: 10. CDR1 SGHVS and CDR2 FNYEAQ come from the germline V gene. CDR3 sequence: CASSLDISGTGSEQYF. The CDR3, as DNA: TGTGCCAGCAGCTTAGATATTTCCGGGACAGGGTCCGAGCAGTACTTC.

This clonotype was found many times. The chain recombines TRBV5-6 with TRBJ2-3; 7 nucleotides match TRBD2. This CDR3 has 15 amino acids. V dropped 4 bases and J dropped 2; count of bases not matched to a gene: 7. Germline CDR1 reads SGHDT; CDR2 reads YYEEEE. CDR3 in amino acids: CASSLSGLPTDTQYF. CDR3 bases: TGTGCCAGCAGCCTATCGGGACTACCCACAGATACGCAGTATTTT.

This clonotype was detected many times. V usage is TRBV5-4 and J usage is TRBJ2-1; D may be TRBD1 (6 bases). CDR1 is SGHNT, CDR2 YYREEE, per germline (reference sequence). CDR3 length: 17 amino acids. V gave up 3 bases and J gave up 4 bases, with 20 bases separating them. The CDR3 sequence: CASSWGTGTPLYNEQFF. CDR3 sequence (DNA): TGTGCCAGCAGCTGGGGAACCGGGACACCTTTATACAATGAGCAGTTCTTC. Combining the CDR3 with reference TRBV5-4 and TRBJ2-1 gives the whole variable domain ETGVTQSPTHLIKTRGQQVTLRCSSQSGHNTVSWYQQALGQGPQFIFQYYREEENGRGNFPPRFSGLQFPNYSSELNVNALELDDSALYLCASSWGTGTPLYNEQFFGPGTRLTVL.

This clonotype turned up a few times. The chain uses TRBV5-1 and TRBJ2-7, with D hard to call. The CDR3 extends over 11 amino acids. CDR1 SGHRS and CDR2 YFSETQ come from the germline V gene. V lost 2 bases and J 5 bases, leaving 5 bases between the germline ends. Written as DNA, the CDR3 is TGCGCCAGCAGCTTCGACAACGAGCAGTACTTC. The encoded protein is CASSFDNEQYF.

The CDR3 DNA follows: TGTGCCAGCAGTTTAAGGGGGGTCCGGGAGGGTTCCTACGAGCAGTACTTC. This encodes CASSLRGVREGSYEQYF. This chain links TRBV28 with TRBJ2-7, with TRBD2 matching 8 bases. Germline loops: CDR1 MDHEN, CDR2 SYDVKM. V lost 2 bases, J lost 1 base, and 10 bases stayed unmatched. The CDR3 runs to 17 residues.

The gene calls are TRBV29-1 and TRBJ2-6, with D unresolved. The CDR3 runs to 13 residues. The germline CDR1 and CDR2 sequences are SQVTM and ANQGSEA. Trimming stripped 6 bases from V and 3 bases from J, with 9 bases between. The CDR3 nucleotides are TGCAGCGTGAGAGATCATGGGGCCAACGTCCTGACTTTC. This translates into CSVRDHGANVLTF.

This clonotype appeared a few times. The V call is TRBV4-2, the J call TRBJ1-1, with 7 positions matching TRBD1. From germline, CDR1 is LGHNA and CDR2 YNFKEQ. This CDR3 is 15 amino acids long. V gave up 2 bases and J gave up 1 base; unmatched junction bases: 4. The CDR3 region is CASSQSDRANTEAFF. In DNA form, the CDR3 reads TGTGCCAGCAGCCAATCCGACAGGGCGAACACTGAAGCTTTCTTT.

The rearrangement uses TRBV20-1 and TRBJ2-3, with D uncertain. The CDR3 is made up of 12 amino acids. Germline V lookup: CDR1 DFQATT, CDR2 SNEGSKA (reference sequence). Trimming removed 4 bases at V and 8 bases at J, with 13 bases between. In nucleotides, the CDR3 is TGCAGTGCTAATGGGCAGGAAGGTACGCAGTATTTT. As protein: CSANGQEGTQYF.

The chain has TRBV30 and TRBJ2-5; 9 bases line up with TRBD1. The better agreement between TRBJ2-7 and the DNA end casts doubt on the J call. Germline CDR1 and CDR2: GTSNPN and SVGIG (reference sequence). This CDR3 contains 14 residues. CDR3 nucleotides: TGTGCCTGGAGTGTAGGGACAGGGCCGGACGAGCAGTACTTC. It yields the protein CAWSVGTGPDEQYF.

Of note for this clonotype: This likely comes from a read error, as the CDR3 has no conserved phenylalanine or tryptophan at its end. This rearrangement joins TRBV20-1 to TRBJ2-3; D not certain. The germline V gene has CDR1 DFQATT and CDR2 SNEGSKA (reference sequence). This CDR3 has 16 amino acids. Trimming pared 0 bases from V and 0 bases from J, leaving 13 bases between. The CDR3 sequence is CSARDPARRSTDTQYV. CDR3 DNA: TGCAGTGCTAGAGACCCCGCTAGGCGTAGCACAGATACGCAGTATGTT.

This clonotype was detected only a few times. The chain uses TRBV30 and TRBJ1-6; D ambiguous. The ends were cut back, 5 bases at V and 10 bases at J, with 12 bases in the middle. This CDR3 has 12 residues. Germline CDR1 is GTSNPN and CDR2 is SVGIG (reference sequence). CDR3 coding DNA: TGTGCCTGGGGGCAAGAGGGATCACCCCTCCACTTT. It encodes CAWGQEGSPLHF.